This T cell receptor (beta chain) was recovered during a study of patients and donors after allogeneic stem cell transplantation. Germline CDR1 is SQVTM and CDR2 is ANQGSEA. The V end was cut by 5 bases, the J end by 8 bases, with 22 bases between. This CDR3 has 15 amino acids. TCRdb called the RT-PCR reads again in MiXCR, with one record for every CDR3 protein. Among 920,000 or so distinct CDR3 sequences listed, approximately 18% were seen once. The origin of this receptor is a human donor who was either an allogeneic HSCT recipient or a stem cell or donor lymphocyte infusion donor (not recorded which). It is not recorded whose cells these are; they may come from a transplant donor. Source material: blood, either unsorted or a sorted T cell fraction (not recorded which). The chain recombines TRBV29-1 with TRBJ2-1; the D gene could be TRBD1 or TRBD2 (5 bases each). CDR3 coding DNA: TGCAGCGTTCCCTCTCCGGCAGGGACGAAGGATGAGCAGTTCTTC. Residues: CSVPSPAGTKDEQFF.